These 2 T cell receptor beta chains share one sample of origin, sequenced in a study of CD8+ T cells in alopecia areata. RNA was isolated and reverse transcribed to cDNA, the sequencing template. Method: immunoSEQ multiplex PCR; TCRdb's copy keeps in-frame clones and lacks some. The repertoire has over 150,000 clones, about 60% of them found once; the top ten carry roughly 0.67%. Sample treatment: oral pan-JAK inhibitor, 5-10 mg twice daily. The material was CD4+ T cells sorted from blood, obtained at week 4, from a patient treated with tofacitinib. The receptors stem from a human donor with alopecia areata.

V is TRBV9 and J is TRBJ1-1; no firm D call. Germline V CDR1 and CDR2: SGDLS, YYNGEE. Trimming pared 6 bases from V and 3 bases from J, leaving 15 bases between. There are 14 residues in the CDR3. The CDR3 DNA reads as TGTGCCAGCACCGAGCGGTGGTCGGACACTGAAGCTTTCTTT. It translates to CASTERWSDTEAFF.

The V gene is TRBV29-1, the J gene TRBJ1-1, with 10 bases matching TRBD1. CDR3 length: 13 residues. Germline-derived CDR1 and CDR2 are SQVTM and ANQGSEA. Unmatched junction bases numbered 3, after V lost 2 bases and J lost 6 bases. The chain's CDR3 is CSVERDRGAEAFF. DNA of the CDR3: TGCAGCGTTGAAAGGGACAGGGGCGCTGAAGCTTTCTTT.